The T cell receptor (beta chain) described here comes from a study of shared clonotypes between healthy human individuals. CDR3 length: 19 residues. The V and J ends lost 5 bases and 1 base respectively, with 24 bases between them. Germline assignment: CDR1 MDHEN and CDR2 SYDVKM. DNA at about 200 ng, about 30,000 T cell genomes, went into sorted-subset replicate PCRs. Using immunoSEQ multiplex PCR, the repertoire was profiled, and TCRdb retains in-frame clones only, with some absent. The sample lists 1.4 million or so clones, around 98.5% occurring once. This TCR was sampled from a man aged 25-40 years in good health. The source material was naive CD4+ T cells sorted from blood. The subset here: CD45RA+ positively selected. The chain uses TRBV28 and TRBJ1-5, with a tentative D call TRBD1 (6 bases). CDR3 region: CASSPTGQPRLLSNQPQHF. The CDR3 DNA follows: TGTGCCAGCAGTCCGACGGGACAACCTAGACTCTTGAGCAATCAGCCCCAGCATTTT. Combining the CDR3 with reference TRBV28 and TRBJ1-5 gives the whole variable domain DVKVTQSSRYLVKRTGEKVFLECVQDMDHENMFWYRQDPGLGLRLIYFSYDVKMKEKGDIPEGYSVSREKKERFSLILESASTNQTSMYLCASSPTGQPRLLSNQPQHFGDGTRLSIL.